The sequence of this T cell receptor (beta chain) was determined in a study of CD8+ T cells in alopecia areata (dated by TCRdb to 2016 to 2018). Regarding the complete study: Treated patients were enrolled in an open-label pilot trial of oral tofacitinib at 5 to 10 mg twice daily for moderate-to-severe alopecia areata. Patients stayed on tofacitinib for 6 to 18 months and then had 6 months of follow-up off drug so that delayed response and recurrence could be assessed. In humans, TCRbeta sequencing was performed on scalp tissue and on sorted CD4+ and CD8+ peripheral blood T cells from healthy controls and from patients with patchy or totalis/universalis alopecia areata. The SALT score, which quantifies the percentage of affected scalp surface area, was used to measure disease severity in treated patients. To study T cell clonal expansion in alopecia areata, the researchers applied high-throughput TCRbeta sequencing to both the C3H/HeJ mouse model and human patients. RNA was extracted with the PAXgene miRNA kit for fixed scalp, the miRNeasy kit for PBMCs, and the RNeasy kit for mouse skin. Tofacitinib-treated patients had biopsies at baseline and at 4 and 24 weeks of treatment, with a later scalp biopsy in several patients. Scalp clonality was compared among normal scalp (n=4), patchy alopecia areata scalp (n=8), and alopecia totalis/universalis scalp (n=8). immunoSEQ multiplex PCR using 35 Vbeta forward primers and 13 Jbeta reverse primers was used to amplify TCRbeta CDR3 regions.

Summary of the overall study and its limitations: Higher clonality and more expanded CD8+ clones were observed in lesional scalp than in normal scalp, particularly in alopecia totalis/universalis, a finding suggestive of antigenic drive. Because the treated cohort was small and had only one nonresponder, larger studies are needed to examine links between baseline CD8+ expansion and response. Unlike mouse skin, where gammadelta T cells dominate, normal human skin contains resident alphabeta T cells that get sequenced too, which complicates analysis of the scalp TCR repertoire. With tofacitinib, both scalp clonality and the number of expanded CD8+ clones among the top 100 scalp clones went down significantly. Many expanded lesional clones were found to persist in scalp and blood during tofacitinib treatment, and relapse after treatment cessation may be partly explained by this persistence. Compared with mice, TCR sequences shared between patients were less clear, possibly partly because of HLA diversity across the patient population.

Worth noting for this clone: Its antigen has not been determined. No base quality information exists; no much larger clone differs at one position. Other DNA sequences in the same sample also yield this CDR3.

The intended sense of this specimen's time point label: roughly 24 weeks on oral tofacitinib. The treatment or condition label, read with the paper, signifies: oral pan-JAK inhibitor, 5-10 mg twice daily. Peripheral blood and lesional scalp punch biopsies were obtained from patients with alopecia areata. PBMCs were isolated by density centrifugation and stained for CD3, CD4 and CD8, and CD4+ and CD8+ T cells were sorted on a FACSAria. The library relied on the immunoSEQ multiplex PCR assay. To provide template for TCR sequencing, every sample had RNA extracted and reverse transcribed into cDNA. SuperScript III was used to make first-strand cDNA, primed with a 2:1 mix of oligo-dT and random hexamers. A synthetic immune receptor repertoire was used to measure amplification bias, and any remaining bias was corrected computationally. As for the original processing: Raw reads were preprocessed for error removal, and CDR3 was defined according to IMGT conventions as running from the conserved cysteine to phenylalanine. Clonality was calculated as 1 minus Shannon entropy normalized by log2 of the number of productive unique TCRs. Whether each scalp clone was CD4 or CD8 was inferred by checking scalp TCRbeta sequences against the CD4 and CD8 repertoires from sorted blood. TCRdb limited this immuneACCESS table to in-frame rearrangements with V and J called. A share of clones is missing; checked studies link under half to unresolved V genes, and the rest is unexplained. That table is the source of V, J and clone size, and D and trimming were worked out from the DNA. In this sample the table shows about 190,000 clones, around three fifths of which occur a single time. The ten top clones hold under 1.2% of the sample.

This specimen was CD4+ T cells sorted from blood, taken at week 24, from a patient treated with tofacitinib. The clonotype was recovered from a human donor with alopecia areata.

The CDR3 protein sequence reads: CSVAENSNQPQHF. In nucleotide form, the sequence is TGCAGCGTTGCGGAGAATAGCAATCAGCCCCAGCATTTT. The chain links TRBV29-1 with TRBJ1-5, with no confident D gene call. The CDR3 contains 13 residues, cysteine and phenylalanine counted. Just the 39-base CDR3 DNA is kept, in frame starting at base 1. CDR1 and CDR2 (SQVTM, ANQGSEA) derive from the germline V gene. V is clipped by 4 bases and J by 0 bases, and the sequence between their germline boundaries is 7 bases long.